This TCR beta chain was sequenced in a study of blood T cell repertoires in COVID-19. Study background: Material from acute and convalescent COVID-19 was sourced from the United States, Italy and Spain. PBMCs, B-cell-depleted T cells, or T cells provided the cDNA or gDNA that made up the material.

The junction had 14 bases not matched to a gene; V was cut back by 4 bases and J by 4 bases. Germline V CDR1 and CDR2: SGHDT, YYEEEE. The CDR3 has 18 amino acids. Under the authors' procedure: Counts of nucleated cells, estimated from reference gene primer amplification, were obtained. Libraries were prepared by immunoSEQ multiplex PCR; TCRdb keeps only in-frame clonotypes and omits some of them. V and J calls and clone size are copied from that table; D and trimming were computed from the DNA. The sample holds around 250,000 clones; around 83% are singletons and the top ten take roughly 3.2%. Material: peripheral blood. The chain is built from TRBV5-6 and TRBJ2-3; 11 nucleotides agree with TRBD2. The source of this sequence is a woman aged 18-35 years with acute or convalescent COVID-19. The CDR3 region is CASSRGTSGPRSADTQYF. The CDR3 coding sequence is TGTGCCAGCAGCCGTGGGACTAGCGGACCCAGGAGCGCAGATACGCAGTATTTT.